The TCR beta chain under discussion was sequenced for a study of beta chain features in type 1 diabetes. Across the whole study: Across all samples, over 85 million sorted cells were examined. The study's findings and limits: A greater similarity of naive, central memory and Treg TCRB repertoires was seen among patients than among healthy donors.

Comment on this clone: Its cognate antigen is unknown.

The entirety of the isolated RNA underwent reverse transcription, so expressed TCRB transcripts were sequenced. TCRdb's table, derived via immunoSEQ multiplex PCR, lists solely in-frame clones and lacks some. The sample shows 400,000 to 500,000 clones, about 15% of them seen only once. Germline lookup yields CDR1 SGDLS and CDR2 YYNGEE. V was pared by 4 bases and J by 5 bases, with 10 bases of the junction left unmatched. CDR3 length: 15 residues. Sequenced input: naive CD4+ T cells from blood. This sequence was found in a man aged 25-45 years in good health. The genes are TRBV9 and TRBJ2-5, with 8 bases lining up with TRBD1. CDR3 sequence: CASSPLDRAKETQYF. The DNA for the CDR3 is TGTGCCAGCAGCCCATTGGACAGGGCAAAGGAGACCCAGTACTTC.